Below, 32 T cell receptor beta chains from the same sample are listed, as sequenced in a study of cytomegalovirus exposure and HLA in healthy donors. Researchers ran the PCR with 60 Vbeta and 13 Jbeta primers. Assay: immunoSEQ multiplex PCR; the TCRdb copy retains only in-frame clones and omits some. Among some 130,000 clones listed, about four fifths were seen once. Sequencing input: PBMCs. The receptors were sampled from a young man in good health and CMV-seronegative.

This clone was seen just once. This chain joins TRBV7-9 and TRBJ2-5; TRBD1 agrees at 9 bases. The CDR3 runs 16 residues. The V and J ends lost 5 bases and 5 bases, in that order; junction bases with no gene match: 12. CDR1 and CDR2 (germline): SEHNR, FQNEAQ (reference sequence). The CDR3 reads CASSQPGQGIRETQYF. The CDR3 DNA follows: TGTGCCAGCAGCCAACCGGGACAGGGAATACGGGAGACCCAGTACTTC.

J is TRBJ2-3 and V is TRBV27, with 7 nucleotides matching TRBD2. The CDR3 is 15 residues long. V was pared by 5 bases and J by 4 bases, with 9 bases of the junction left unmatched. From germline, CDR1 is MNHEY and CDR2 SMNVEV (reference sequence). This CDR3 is CASSVIGTTADTQYF. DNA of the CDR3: TGTGCCAGCAGTGTAATCGGGACTACGGCAGATACGCAGTATTTT.

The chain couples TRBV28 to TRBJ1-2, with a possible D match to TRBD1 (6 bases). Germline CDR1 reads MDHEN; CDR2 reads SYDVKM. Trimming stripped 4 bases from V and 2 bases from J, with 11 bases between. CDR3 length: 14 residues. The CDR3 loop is CASSYPRGNYGYTF. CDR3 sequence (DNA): TGTGCCAGCAGTTACCCAAGGGGGAACTATGGCTACACCTTC.

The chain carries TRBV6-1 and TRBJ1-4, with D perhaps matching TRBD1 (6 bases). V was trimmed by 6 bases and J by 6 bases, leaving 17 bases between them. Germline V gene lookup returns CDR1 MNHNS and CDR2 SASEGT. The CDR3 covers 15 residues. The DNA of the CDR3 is TGTGCCAGCAGGGCTTATAGGGAGGGGGATGAAAAACTGTTTTTT. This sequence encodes CASRAYREGDEKLFF.

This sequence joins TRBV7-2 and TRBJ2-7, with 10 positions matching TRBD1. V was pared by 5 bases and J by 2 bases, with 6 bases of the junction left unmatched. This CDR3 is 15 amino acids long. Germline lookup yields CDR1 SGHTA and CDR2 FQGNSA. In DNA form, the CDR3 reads TGTGCCAGCAGCGCCCCGGGACAGGGGACCTACGAGCAGTACTTC. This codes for CASSAPGQGTYEQYF. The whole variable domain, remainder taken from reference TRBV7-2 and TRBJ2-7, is GAGVSQSPSNKVTEKGKDVELRCDPISGHTALYWYRQSLGQGLEFLIYFQGNSAPDKSGLPSDRFSAERTGGSVSTLTIQRTQQEDSAVYLCASSAPGQGTYEQYFGPGTRLTVT.

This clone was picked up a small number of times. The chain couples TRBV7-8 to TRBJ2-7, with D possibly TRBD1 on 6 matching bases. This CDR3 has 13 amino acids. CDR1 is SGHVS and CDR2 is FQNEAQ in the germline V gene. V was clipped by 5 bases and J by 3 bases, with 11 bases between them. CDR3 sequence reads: CASSQGQNYEQYF. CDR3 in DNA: TGTGCCAGCAGCCAAGGACAGAACTACGAGCAGTACTTC.

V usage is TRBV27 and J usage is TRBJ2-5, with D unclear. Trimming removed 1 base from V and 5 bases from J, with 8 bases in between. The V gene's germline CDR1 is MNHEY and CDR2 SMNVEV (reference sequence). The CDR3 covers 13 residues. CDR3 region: CASSLFGGETQYF. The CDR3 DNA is TGTGCCAGCAGTTTATTTGGCGGTGAGACCCAGTACTTC.

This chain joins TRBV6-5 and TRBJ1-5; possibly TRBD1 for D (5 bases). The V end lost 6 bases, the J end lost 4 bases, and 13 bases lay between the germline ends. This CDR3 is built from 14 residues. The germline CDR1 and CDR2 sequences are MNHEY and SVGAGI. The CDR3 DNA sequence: TGTGCCAGCAGATCGGTGGGGCGAAATCAGCCCCAGCATTTT. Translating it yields CASRSVGRNQPQHF.

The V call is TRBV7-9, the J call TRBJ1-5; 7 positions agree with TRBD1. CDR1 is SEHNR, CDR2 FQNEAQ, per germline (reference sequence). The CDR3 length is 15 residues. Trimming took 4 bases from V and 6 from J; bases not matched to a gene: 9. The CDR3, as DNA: TGTGCCAGCAGCTCGCAACAGGGGTCGGGTCAGCCCCAGCATTTT. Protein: CASSSQQGSGQPQHF. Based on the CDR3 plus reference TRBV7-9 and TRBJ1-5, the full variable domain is DTGVSQNPRHKITKRGQNVTFRCDPISEHNRLYWYRQTLGQGPEFLTYFQNEAQLEKSRLLSDRFSAERPKGSFSTLEIQRTEQGDSAMYLCASSSQQGSGQPQHFGDGTRLSIL.

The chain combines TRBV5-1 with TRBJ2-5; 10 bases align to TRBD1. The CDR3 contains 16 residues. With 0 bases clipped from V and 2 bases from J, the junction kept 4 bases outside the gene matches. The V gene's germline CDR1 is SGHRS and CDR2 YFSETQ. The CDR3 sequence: CASSLGTGGYQETQYF. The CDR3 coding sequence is TGCGCCAGCAGCTTGGGGACAGGGGGGTATCAAGAGACCCAGTACTTC.

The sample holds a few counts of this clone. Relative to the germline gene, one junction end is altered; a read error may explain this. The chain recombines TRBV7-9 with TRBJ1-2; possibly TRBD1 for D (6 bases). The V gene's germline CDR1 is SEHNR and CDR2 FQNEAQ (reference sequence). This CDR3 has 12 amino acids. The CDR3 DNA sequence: TGTTCCAGCAGCCCTCACAGGGATGGCTACACCTTC. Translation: CSSSPHRDGYTF.

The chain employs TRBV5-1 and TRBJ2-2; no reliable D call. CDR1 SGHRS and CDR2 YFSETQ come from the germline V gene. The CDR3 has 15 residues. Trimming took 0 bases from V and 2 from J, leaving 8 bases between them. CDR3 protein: CASSLDSLNTGELFF. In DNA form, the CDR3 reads TGCGCCAGCAGCTTGGACAGCTTAAACACCGGGGAGCTGTTTTTT.

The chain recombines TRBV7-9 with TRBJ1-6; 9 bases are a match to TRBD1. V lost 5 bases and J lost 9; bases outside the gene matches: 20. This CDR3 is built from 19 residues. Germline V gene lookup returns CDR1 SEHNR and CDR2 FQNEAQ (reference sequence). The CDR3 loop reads CASSQPPGQGSISGSPLHF. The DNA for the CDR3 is TGTGCCAGCAGCCAACCTCCGGGACAGGGATCGATCAGCGGTTCACCCCTCCACTTT.

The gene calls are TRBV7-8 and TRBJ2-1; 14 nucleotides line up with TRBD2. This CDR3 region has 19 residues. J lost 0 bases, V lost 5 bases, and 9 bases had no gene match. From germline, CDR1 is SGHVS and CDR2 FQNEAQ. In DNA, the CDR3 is TGTGCCAGCAGCCCGGGACTAGCGGGAGCCCTGGGCTCCTACAATGAGCAGTTCTTC. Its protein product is CASSPGLAGALGSYNEQFF.

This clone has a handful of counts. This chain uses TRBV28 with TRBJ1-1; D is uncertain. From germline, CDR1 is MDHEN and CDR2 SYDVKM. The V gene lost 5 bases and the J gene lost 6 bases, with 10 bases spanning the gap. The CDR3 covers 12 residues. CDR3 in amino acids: CASSASTPEAFF. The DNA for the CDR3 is TGTGCCAGCAGTGCGTCTACCCCTGAAGCTTTCTTT.

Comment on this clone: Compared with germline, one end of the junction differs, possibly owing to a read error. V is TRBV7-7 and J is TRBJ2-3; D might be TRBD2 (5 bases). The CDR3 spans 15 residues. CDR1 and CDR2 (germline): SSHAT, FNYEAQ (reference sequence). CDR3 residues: CASSLGLEGTDTQYF. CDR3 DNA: TGTGCTAGCAGCTTAGGGCTGGAGGGCACAGATACGCAGTATTTT.

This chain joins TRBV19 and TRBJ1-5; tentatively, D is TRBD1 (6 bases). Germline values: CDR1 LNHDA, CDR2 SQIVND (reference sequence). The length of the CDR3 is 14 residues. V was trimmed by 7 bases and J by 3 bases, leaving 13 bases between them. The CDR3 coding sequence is TGTGCCAGTAAGGACAGCGAGATCAATCAGCCCCAGCATTTT. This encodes CASKDSEINQPQHF. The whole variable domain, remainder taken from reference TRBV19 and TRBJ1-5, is DGGITQSPKYLFRKEGQNVTLSCEQNLNHDAMYWYRQDPGQGLRLIYYSQIVNDFQKGDIAEGYSVSREKKESFPLTVTSAQKNPTAFYLCASKDSEINQPQHFGDGTRLSIL.

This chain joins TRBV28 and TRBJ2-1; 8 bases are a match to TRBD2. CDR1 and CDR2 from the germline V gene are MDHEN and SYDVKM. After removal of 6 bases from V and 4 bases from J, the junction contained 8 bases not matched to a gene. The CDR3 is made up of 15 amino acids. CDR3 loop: CASSRPGLVYNEQFF. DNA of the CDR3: TGTGCCAGCAGCCGACCGGGACTAGTATACAATGAGCAGTTCTTC.

CDR3 sequence reads: CASSPDRGNQPQHF. The CDR3 DNA reads as TGTGCCAGCAGCCCCGATCGGGGCAATCAGCCCCAGCATTTT. The rearrangement joins TRBV7-8 to TRBJ1-5; D is unclear. The CDR3 is 14 amino acids. V was clipped by 5 bases and J by 2 bases, with 10 bases between them. Looked up from germline, CDR1 is SGHVS and CDR2 is FQNEAQ.

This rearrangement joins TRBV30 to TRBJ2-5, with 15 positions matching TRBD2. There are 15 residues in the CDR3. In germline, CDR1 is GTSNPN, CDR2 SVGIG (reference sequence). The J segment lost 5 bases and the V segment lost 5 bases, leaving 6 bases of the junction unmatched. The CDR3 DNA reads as TGTGCCTGGGACGGACTAGCGGGAGGGAACGAGACCCAGTACTTC. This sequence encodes CAWDGLAGGNETQYF.

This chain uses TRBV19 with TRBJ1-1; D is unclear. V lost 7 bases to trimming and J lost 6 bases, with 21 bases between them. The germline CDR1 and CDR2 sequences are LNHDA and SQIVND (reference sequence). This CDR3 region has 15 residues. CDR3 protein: CASTPQAREFPEAFF. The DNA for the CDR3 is TGTGCCAGTACCCCCCAGGCACGGGAATTCCCTGAAGCTTTCTTT.

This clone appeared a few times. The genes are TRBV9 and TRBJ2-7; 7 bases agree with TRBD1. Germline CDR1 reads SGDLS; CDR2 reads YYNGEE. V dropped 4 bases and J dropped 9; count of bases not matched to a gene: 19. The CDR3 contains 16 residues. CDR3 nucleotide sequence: TGTGCCAGCAGCCCCCCCGGTCGAGGGGGCTGGGCGCGGCAGTACTTC. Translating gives CASSPPGRGGWARQYF.

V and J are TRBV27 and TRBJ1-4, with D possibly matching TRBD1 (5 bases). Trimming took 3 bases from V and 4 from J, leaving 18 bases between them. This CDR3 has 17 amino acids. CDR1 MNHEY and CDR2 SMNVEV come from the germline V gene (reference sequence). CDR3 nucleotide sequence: TGTGCCAGCAGTTTCCAGCACTCCGGGACTAATAATGAAAAACTGTTTTTT. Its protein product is CASSFQHSGTNNEKLFF.

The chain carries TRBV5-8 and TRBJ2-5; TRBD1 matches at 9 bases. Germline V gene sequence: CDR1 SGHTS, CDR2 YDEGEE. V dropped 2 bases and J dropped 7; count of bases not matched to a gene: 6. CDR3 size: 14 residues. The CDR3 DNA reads TGTGCCAGCAGCTTCAACAGGGGGCGGGGGACCCAGTACTTC. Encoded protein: CASSFNRGRGTQYF.

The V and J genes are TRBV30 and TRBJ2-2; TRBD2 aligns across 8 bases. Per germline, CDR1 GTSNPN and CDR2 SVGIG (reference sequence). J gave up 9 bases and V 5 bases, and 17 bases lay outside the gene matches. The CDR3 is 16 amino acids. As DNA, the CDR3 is TGTGCCTGGTACCACTCCTCCTTCGGGAGGGCCTGGGAGCTGTTTTTT. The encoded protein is CAWYHSSFGRAWELFF. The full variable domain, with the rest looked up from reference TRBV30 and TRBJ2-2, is SQTIHQWPATLVQPVGSPLSLECTVEGTSNPNLYWYRQAAGRGLQLLFYSVGIGQISSEVPQNLSASRPQDRQFILSSKKLLLSDSGFYLCAWYHSSFGRAWELFFGEGSRLTVL.

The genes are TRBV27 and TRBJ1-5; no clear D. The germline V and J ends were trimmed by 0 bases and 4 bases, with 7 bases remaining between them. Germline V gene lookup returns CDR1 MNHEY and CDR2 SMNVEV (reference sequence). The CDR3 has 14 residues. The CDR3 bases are TGTGCCAGCAGTTTATCGGCAGTTAATCAGCCCCAGCATTTT. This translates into CASSLSAVNQPQHF.

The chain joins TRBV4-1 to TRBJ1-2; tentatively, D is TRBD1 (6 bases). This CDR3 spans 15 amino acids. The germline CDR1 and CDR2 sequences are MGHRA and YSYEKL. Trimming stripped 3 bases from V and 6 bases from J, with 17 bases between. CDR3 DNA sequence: TGCGCCAGCAGCCAGTCACAGGGTATGGGGGATGGCTACACCTTC. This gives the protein CASSQSQGMGDGYTF.

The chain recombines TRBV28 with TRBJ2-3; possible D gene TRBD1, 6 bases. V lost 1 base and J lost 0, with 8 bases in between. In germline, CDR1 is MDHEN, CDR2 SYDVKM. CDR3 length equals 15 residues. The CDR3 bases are TGTGCCAGCAGTTTATATAGGGGGAGCACAGATACGCAGTATTTT. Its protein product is CASSLYRGSTDTQYF.

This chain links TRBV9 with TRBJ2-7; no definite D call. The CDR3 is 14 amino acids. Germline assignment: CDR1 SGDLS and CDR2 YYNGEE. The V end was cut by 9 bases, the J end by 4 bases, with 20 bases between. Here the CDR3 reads CAKLIKTSRYEQYF. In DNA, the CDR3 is TGTGCCAAACTGATCAAAACGTCGCGATACGAGCAGTACTTC.

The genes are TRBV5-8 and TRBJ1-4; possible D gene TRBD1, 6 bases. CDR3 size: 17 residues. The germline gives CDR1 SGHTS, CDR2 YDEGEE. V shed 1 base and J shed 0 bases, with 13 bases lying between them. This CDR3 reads CASSLNADSATNEKLFF. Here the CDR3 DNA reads TGTGCCAGCAGCTTGAATGCGGACAGTGCAACTAATGAAAAACTGTTTTTT.

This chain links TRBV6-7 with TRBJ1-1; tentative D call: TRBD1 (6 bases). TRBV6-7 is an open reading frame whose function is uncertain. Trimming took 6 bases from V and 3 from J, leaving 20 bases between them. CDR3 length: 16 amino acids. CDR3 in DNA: TGTGCCAGCAGGGACGTCATCCCAAACAGGGACACTGAAGCTTTCTTT. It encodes CASRDVIPNRDTEAFF.

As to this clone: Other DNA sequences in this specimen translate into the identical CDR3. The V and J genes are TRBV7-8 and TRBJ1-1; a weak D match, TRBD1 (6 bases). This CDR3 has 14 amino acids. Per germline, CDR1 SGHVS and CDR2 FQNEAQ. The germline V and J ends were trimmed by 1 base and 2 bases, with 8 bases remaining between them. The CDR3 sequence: CASSLVQGNTEAFF. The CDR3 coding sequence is TGTGCCAGCAGCTTAGTACAGGGTAACACTGAAGCTTTCTTT.